The sequence of this T cell receptor beta chain was determined in a study of Ad26.COV2.S vaccination and SARS-CoV-2 variants (dated by TCRdb to the early 2020s). For context, the study as a whole: Donors in the vaccine arm were drawn from COV1001, a multicentre, randomized, double-blind, placebo-controlled phase I-IIa trial testing Ad26.COV2.S in healthy adults. Dosing of Ad26.COV2.S was intramuscular, at either 5x10^10 or 1x10^11 viral particles, delivered as one shot or as two shots spaced 56 days apart. Sequencing of the TCRbeta repertoire served to evaluate the specificity and breadth of SARS-CoV-2-reactive T cell receptors following Ad26.COV2.S vaccination. A total of some 30 samples were included in the TCR-sequenced set, comprising around 20 Ad26.COV2.S vaccine recipients, 5 placebo recipients and 8 SARS-CoV-2 convalescent individuals. Trial participants were randomized into five groups of five, in which low-dose or high-dose Ad26.COV2.S was given once or twice, or placebo was given on both occasions. Investigators did not know the trial group allocation while performing experiments and assessing outcomes.

The label giving this sample's treatment or condition can be read as: 19 received Ad26.COV2.S at low or high dose, single or two shots; roughly five received placebo; per-sample allocation not given. Repertoires of vaccine and placebo recipients were sequenced from samples taken on day 63 after the first injection. Between 29 July and 7 August 2020, Cohort 1b enrolled about two dozen adults aged 18-55 years at one site in Boston, USA. As a vaccine, Ad26.COV2.S was a replication-incompetent adenovirus type 26 vector that expressed a prefusion-stabilized SARS-CoV-2 spike protein derived from the original Wuhan strain. Results the study describes overall, beyond this receptor: The study was not powered for comparison of responses between vaccine doses or regimens. Higher spike-specific TCR breadth was observed in Ad26.COV2.S recipients than in placebo recipients (P = 0.0014). After vaccination, spike-specific CD8+ and CD4+ T cell responses were reported to show substantial breadth. Comparable non-spike TCR breadth was observed between vaccine and placebo recipients, consistent with only spike being contained in the vaccine. The authors noted that the TCR breadth and depth analyses may have underestimated total T cell responses.

V loses 2 bases of germline sequence and J loses 6 bases, and the interval between the two ends is 14 bases. The germline V gene specifies SGHAT as CDR1 and FQNNGV as CDR2. Including the terminal cysteine and phenylalanine, the CDR3 comprises 14 residues. The entry retains the CDR3 DNA only, 42 bases that are in frame from base 1. In regard to this clone: The antigen it recognizes is unknown. Within one base of it there is no much larger clone, and no base qualities were kept.

The immunoSEQ Assay was used to sequence TCRbeta CDR3 regions. After extraction, genomic DNA underwent amplification by bias-controlled multiplex PCR, followed by high-throughput sequencing. The study's own analysis went as follows. To quantify the absolute abundance of every unique TCRbeta CDR3 region, sequences were collapsed and filtered. T cell fraction was estimated by normalizing TCRbeta template counts to usable DNA, with usable DNA measured through amplification of reference genes found in all nucleated cells. Repertoire TCRs were annotated as SARS-CoV-2-specific when V gene, CDR3 amino acid sequence and J gene were exactly matched to a known reactive TCR set. MIRA supplied the reference SARS-CoV-2 TCR set, which was filtered for enrichment in COVID-19-positive ImmuneCODE repertoires so that public or cross-reactive TCRs were removed. Using the MIRA antigens, annotated TCRs were further analysed by specific ORF or by position within an ORF. Depth was the summed frequency of annotated unique rearrangements, while breadth was defined as annotated unique rearrangements over total unique productive rearrangements. Two-sided Wilcoxon rank-sum tests were used to compare TCR breadth between groups. TCRdb took this table from immuneACCESS and kept in-frame rearrangements with V and J called. Such tables lack part of the clones; where checked against another copy, unresolved V genes explain under half of the gap, and the rest is unexplained. V and J calls and clone size are those listed in that table; D and trimming were worked out from the DNA. This sample gives about 260,000 clones in total; around 85% of them show up just once. Roughly 3% of the sample comes from the top ten.

The TCR comes from a person aged 18-65 years who received the Ad26.COV2.S COVID-19 vaccine or a placebo. The chain uses TRBV11-2 and TRBJ2-7; the D gene assignment is perhaps TRBD1 or TRBD2, with each matching 6 bases. The material was peripheral blood, obtained in a trial of Ad26.COV2.S vaccine versus placebo. The sequence in DNA is TGTGCCAGCAGCTTATGGGGGGTGGGGGCCGAGCAGTACTTC. Translated, it gives CASSLWGVGAEQYF. When the CDR3 is completed using the reference TRBV11-2 and TRBJ2-7 genes on either side, the full variable domain is EAGVAQSPRYKIIEKRQSVAFWCNPISGHATLYWYQQILGQGPKLLIQFQNNGVVDDSQLPKDRFSAERLKGVDSTLKIQPAKLEDSAVYLCASSLWGVGAEQYFGPGTRLTVT.